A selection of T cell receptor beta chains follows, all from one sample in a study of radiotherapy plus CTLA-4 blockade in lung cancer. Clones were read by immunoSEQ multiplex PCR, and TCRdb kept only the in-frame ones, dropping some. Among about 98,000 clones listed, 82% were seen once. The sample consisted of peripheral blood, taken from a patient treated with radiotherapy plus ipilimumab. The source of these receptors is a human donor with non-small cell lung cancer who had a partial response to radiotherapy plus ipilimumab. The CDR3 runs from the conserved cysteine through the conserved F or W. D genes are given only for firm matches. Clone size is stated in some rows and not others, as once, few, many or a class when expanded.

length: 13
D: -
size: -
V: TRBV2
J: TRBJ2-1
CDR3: CASSGGPGTPEFF
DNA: TGTGCCAGCAGTGGAGGACCCGGGACTCCGGAGTTCTTC

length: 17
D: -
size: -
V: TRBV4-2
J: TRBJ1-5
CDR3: CASSQDSSGRSNQPQHF
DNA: TGTGCCAGCAGCCAAGATAGTAGTGGGAGGAGCAATCAGCCCCAGCATTTT

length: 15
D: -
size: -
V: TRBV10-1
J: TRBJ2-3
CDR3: CAGPKAEKSTDTQYF
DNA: TGCGCCGGACCTAAAGCGGAGAAGTCCACAGATACGCAGTATTTT

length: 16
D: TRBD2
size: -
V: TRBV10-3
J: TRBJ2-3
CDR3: CAISSGLAGGTDTQYF
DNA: TGTGCCATCAGCTCAGGACTAGCGGGAGGGACAGATACGCAGTATTTT

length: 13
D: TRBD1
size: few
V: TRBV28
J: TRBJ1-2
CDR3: CASSPGTGLGYTF
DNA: TGTGCCAGCAGTCCCGGGACAGGGCTTGGCTACACCTTC

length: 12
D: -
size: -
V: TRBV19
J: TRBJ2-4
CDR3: CASSPHAHRNYF
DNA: TGTGCCAGTAGCCCCCACGCCCATAGAAACTACTTC

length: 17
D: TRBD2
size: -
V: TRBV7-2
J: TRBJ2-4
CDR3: CASSWRLAGVSKNIQYF
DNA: TGTGCCAGCAGCTGGAGACTAGCGGGAGTATCCAAAAACATTCAGTACTTC

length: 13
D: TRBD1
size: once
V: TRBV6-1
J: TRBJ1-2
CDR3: CASKWGQEYGYTF
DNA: TGTGCCAGCAAGTGGGGACAGGAATATGGCTACACCTTC

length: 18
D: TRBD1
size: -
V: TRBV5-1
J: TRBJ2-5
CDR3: CASSYGTGLQLGKETQYF
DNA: TGCGCCAGCAGCTACGGGACAGGTTTACAATTGGGGAAAGAGACCCAGTACTTC

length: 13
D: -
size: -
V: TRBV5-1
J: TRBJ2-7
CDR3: CASSLEASEVQYF
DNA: TGCGCCAGCAGCTTGGAAGCCTCCGAGGTGCAGTACTTC

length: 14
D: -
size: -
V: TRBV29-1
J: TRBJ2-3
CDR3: CSVESGSSTDTQYF
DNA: TGCAGCGTTGAATCGGGGTCTAGCACAGATACGCAGTATTTT

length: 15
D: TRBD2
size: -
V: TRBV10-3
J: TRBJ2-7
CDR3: CAISEGLAGPYEQYF
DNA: TGTGCCATCAGCGAGGGACTAGCAGGACCCTACGAGCAGTACTTC

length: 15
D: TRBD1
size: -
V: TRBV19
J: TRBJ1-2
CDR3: CASSGRTGQYYGYTF
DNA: TGTGCCAGTAGTGGACGGACAGGCCAGTACTATGGCTACACCTTC

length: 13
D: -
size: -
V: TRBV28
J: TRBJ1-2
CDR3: CASSYPRVYGYTF
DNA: TGTGCCAGCAGCTACCCGCGGGTCTATGGCTACACCTTC

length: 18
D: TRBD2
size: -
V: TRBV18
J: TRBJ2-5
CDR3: CASSPSLAGGPDQETQYF
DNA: TGTGCCAGCTCACCATCCCTAGCGGGAGGGCCGGATCAAGAGACCCAGTACTTC

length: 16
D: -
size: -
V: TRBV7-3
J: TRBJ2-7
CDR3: CASSPDRTGNSYEQYF
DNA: TGTGCCAGCAGCCCGGACCGGACTGGGAACTCCTACGAGCAGTACTTC

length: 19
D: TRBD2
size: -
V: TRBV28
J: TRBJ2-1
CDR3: CASSLWVAGGPSSYNEQFF
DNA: TGTGCCAGCAGTTTATGGGTAGCGGGAGGGCCAAGCTCCTACAATGAGCAGTTCTTC

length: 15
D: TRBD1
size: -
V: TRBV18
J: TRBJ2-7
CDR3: CASSPRDRSSYEQYF
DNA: TGTGCCAGCTCACCACGGGACAGGAGCTCCTACGAGCAGTACTTC

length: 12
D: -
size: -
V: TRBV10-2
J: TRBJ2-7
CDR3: CASTELAHEQYF
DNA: TGCGCCAGCACCGAACTAGCTCACGAGCAGTACTTC

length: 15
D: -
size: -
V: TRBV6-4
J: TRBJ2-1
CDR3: CASSDTGGRDNEQFF
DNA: TGTGCCAGCAGTGACACGGGGGGCAGGGACAATGAGCAGTTCTTC

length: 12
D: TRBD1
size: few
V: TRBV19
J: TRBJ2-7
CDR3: CASSIRGYEQYF
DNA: TGTGCCAGTAGCATCAGGGGGTACGAGCAGTACTTC

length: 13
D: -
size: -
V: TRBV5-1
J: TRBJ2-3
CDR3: CASSPESRGTQYF
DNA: TGCGCCAGCAGCCCGGAAAGCAGGGGAACGCAGTATTTT

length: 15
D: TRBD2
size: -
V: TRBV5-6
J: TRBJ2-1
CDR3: CASSLELAGGWEQFF
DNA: TGTGCCAGCAGCTTGGAACTAGCGGGAGGATGGGAGCAGTTCTTC

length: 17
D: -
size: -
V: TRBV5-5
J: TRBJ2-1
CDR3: CASSLAETGEGRDEQFF
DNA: TGTGCCAGCAGCTTGGCGGAGACAGGGGAGGGTAGGGATGAGCAGTTCTTC

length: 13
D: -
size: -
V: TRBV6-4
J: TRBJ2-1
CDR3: CASSAGSYNEQFF
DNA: TGTGCCAGCAGTGCGGGCTCCTACAATGAGCAGTTCTTC

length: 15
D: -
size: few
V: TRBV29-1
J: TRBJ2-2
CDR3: CSVGRTGGANGELFF
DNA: TGCAGCGTTGGAAGGACCGGAGGGGCGAACGGGGAGCTGTTTTTT

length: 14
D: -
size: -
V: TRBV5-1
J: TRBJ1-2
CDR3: CASSLVGSNYGYTF
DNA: TGCGCCAGCAGCCTCGTGGGCAGTAACTATGGCTACACCTTC

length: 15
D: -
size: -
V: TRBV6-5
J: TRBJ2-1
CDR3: CASRRSGTGYNEQFF
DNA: TGTGCCAGCCGCCGTTCCGGGACTGGATACAATGAGCAGTTCTTC

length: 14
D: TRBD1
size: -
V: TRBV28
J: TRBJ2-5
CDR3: CASSQGTAQETQYF
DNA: TGTGCCAGCAGTCAGGGGACAGCACAAGAGACCCAGTACTTC

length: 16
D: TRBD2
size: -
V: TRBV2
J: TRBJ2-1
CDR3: CASSELLLAGGNEQFF
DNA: TGTGCCAGCAGTGAACTCCTTCTAGCGGGGGGGAATGAGCAGTTCTTC

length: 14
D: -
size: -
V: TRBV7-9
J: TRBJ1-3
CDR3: CASSFLPGGNTIYF
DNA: TGTGCCAGCAGCTTTTTGCCAGGCGGAAACACCATATATTTT

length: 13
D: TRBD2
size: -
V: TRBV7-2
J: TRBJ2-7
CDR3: CASSFSGGLEQYF
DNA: TGTGCCAGCAGCTTCAGCGGGGGATTGGAGCAGTACTTC

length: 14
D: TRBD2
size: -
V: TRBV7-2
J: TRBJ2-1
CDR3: CASSRGGSYNEQFF
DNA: TGTGCCAGCAGCCGCGGGGGCTCCTACAATGAGCAGTTCTTC

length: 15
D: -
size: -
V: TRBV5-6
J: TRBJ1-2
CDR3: CASSSTRMVGYGYTF
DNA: TGTGCCAGCAGCTCGACCAGGATGGTTGGATATGGCTACACCTTC

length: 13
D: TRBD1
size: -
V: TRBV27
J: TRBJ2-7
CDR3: CASSFDRVGEQYF
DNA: TGTGCCAGCAGTTTTGACAGGGTAGGCGAGCAGTACTTC

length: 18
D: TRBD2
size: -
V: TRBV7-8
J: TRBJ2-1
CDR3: CASSPGLAGGPFHNEQFF
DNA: TGTGCCAGCAGCCCGGGACTAGCGGGAGGGCCCTTCCACAATGAGCAGTTCTTC

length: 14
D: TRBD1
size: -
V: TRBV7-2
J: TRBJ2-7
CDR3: CASSSRTGVIEQYF
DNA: TGTGCCAGCAGCTCTAGGACAGGGGTGATAGAGCAGTACTTC

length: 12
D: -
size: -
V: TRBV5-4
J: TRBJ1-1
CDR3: CASSLVGGEAFF
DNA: TGTGCCAGCAGCTTGGTTGGAGGTGAAGCTTTCTTT

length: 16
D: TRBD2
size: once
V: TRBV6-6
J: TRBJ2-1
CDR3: CASSPSLAGGPGEQFF
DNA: TGTGCCAGCAGCCCTTCACTAGCGGGAGGGCCCGGTGAGCAGTTCTTC

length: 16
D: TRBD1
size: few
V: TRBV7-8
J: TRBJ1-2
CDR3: CASSYVGGQGNYGYTF
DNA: TGTGCCAGCAGCTACGTGGGCGGACAGGGCAACTATGGCTACACCTTC

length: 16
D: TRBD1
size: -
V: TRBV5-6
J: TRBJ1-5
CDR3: CASSVTGGAVDQPQHF
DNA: TGTGCCAGCAGCGTTACAGGGGGCGCAGTGGATCAGCCCCAGCATTTT

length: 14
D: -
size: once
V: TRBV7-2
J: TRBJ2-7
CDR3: CASSLGDITYEQYF
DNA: TGTGCCAGCAGCTTAGGGGACATTACCTACGAGCAGTACTTC

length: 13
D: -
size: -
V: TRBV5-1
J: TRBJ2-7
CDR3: CASSLGRPTEQYF
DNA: TGCGCCAGCAGCTTGGGCAGGCCTACCGAGCAGTACTTC

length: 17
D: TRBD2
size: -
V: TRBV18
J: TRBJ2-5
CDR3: CASSTGTSGSGQETQYF
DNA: TGTGCCAGCTCAACCGGGACTAGCGGGAGCGGCCAAGAGACCCAGTACTTC

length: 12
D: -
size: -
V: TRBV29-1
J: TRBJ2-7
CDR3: CSVAGDTYEQYF
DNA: TGCAGCGTTGCCGGGGACACCTACGAGCAGTACTTC

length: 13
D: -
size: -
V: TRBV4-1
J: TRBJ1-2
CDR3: CASSQQDSYGYTF
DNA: TGCGCCAGCAGCCAACAGGACAGCTATGGCTACACCTTC

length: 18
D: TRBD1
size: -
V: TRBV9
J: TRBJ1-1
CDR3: CASSVSPGQEFMNTEAFF
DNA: TGTGCCAGCAGCGTAAGTCCCGGACAGGAGTTCATGAACACTGAAGCTTTCTTT

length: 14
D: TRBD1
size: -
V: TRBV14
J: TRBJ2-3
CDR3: CASSQMTGFDTQYF
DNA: TGTGCCAGCAGCCAAATGACAGGGTTTGATACGCAGTATTTT

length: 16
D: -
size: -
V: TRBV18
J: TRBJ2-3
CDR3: CASSPPRETSTDTQYF
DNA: TGTGCCAGCTCACCACCCCGAGAAACTAGCACAGATACGCAGTATTTT

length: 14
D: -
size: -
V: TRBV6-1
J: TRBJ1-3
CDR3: CASSYQGSGNTIYF
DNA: TGTGCCAGCAGTTATCAGGGTTCTGGAAACACCATATATTTT

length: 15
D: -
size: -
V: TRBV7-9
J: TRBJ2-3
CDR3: CASSLERSLTDTQYF
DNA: TGTGCCAGCAGCTTAGAGCGGAGCCTCACAGATACGCAGTATTTT

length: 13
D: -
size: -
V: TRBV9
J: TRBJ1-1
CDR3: CASSPRGQTEAFF
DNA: TGTGCCAGCAGCCCTCGTGGTCAGACTGAAGCTTTCTTT

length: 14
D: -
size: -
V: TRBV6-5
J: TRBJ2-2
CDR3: CASSTPPRVGELFF
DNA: TGTGCCAGCAGCACACCCCCTAGAGTCGGGGAGCTGTTTTTT

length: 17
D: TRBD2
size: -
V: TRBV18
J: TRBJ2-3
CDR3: CASSPPGLAGEGDTQYF
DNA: TGTGCCAGCTCACCACCGGGACTAGCGGGAGAGGGAGATACGCAGTATTTT

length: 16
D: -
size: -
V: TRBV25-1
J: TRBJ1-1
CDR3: CASSSFTGTRNTEAFF
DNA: TGTGCCAGCAGCTCCTTCACCGGGACAAGGAACACTGAAGCTTTCTTT

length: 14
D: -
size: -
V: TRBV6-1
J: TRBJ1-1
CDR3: CASNHATGNTEAFF
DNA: TGTGCCAGCAACCACGCCACAGGGAACACTGAAGCTTTCTTT

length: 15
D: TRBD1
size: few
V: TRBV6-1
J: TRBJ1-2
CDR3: CASSEGQGGIYGYTF
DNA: TGTGCCAGCAGTGAGGGACAGGGGGGGATATATGGCTACACCTTC

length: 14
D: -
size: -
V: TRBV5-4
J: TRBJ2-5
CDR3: CASSLGLGRETQYF
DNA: TGTGCCAGCAGTCTCGGGCTGGGGAGAGAGACCCAGTACTTC

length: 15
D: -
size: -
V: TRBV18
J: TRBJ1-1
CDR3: CASSPPREGHTEAFF
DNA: TGTGCCAGCTCACCACCGAGGGAGGGGCACACTGAAGCTTTCTTT

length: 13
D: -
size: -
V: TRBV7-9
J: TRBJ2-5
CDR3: CASSLGQQETQYF
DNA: TGTGCCAGCAGCTTAGGACAGCAAGAGACCCAGTACTTC